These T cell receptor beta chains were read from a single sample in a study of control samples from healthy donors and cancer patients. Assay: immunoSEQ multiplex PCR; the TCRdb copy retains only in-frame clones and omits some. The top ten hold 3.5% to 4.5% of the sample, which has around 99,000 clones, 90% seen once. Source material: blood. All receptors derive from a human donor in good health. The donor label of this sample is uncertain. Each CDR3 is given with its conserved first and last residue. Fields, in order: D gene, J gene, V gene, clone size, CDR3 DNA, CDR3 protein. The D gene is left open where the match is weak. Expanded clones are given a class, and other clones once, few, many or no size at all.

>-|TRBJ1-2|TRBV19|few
TGTGCCAGTACCCCGAAAGTTAACGCGCACTATGGCTACACCTTC
CASTPKVNAHYGYTF
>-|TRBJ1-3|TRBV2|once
TGTGCCAGCAAGGAGGACATTTCATCTGGAAACACCATATATTTT
CASKEDISSGNTIYF
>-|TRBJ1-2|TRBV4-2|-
TGTGCCAGCAGCCACGGTCAGCCTAACTATGGCTACACCTTC
CASSHGQPNYGYTF
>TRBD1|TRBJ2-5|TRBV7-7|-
TGTGCTAGCAGCCCGGGGACAGGAGTGCAAGAGACCCAGTACTTC
CASSPGTGVQETQYF
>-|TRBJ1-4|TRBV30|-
TGTGCCTGGAGTGAAGCCACGAGCGGACAGAGGGGTGAAAAACTGTTTTTT
CAWSEATSGQRGEKLFF
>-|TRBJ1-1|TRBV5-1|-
TGCGCCAGCAGCCCGTTCCAGGGGTCGCTCACTGAAGCTTTCTTT
CASSPFQGSLTEAFF
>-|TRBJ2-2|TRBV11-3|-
TGTGCCAGCAGCTTCGCAGCCGGGGAGCTGTTTTTT
CASSFAAGELFF
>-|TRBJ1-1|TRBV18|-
TGTGCCAGCTCACCACCGATGAACACTGAAGCTTTCTTT
CASSPPMNTEAFF
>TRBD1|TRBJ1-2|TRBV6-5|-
TGTGCCAGCAACAAACAGGGGGCAGGCGGCTACACCTTC
CASNKQGAGGYTF
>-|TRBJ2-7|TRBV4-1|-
TGCGCCAGCAGCCAAGGTCCGCAGGCTTCCTACGAGCAGTACTTC
CASSQGPQASYEQYF
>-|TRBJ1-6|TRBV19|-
TGTGCCAGTAGAAACAGAGATAATTCACCCCTCCACTTT
CASRNRDNSPLHF
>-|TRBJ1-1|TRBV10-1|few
TGCGCCAGCAGCCGACAGATGAACACTGAAGCTTTCTTT
CASSRQMNTEAFF
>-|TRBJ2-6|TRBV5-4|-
TGTGCCAGCAGCCCCACAGGCTCTGGGGCCAACGTCCTGACTTTC
CASSPTGSGANVLTF
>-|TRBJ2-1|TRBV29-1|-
TGCAGCGTTGAAGATCGTGGGGACTACAATGAGCAGTTCTTC
CSVEDRGDYNEQFF
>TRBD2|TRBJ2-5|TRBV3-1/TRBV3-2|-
TGTGCCAGCAGCCAAGTGACTAGCGGGGGGGGCGAGACCCAGTACTTC
CASSQVTSGGGETQYF
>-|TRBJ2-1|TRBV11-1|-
TGTGCCAGCAGCTCCGGGAGCCAATCGATTGAGCAGTTCTTC
CASSSGSQSIEQFF
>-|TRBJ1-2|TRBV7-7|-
TGTGCCAGCAGCCCGTTGGGGGCCATTGGCTACACCTTC
CASSPLGAIGYTF
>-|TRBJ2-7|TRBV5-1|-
TGCGCCAGCAGCTTCCAGGGGATGGACGAGCAGTACTTC
CASSFQGMDEQYF